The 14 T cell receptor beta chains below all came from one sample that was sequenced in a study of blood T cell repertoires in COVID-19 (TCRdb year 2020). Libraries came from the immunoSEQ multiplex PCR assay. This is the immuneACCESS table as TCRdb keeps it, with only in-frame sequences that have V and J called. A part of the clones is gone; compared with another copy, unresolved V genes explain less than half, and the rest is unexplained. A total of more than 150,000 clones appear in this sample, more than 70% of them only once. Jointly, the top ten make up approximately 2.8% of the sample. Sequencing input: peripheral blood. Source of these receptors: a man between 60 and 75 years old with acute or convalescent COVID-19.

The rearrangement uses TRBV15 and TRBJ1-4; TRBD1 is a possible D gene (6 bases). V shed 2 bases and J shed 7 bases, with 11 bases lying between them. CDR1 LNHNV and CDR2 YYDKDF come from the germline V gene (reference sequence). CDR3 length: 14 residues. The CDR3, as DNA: TGTGCCACCAGCAGAAGGGGGAAGGGTGAAAAACTGTTTTTT. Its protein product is CATSRRGKGEKLFF.

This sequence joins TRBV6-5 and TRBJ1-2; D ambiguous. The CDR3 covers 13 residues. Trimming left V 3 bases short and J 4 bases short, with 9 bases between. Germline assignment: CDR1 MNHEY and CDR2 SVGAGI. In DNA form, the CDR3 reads TGTGCCAGCAGTTATTCACAGTTCTATGGCTACACCTTC. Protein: CASSYSQFYGYTF.

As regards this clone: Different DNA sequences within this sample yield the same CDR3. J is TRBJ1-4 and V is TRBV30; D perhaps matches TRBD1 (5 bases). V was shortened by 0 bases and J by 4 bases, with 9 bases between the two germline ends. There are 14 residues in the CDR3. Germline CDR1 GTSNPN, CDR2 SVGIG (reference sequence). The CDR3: CAWSVGRGNEKLFF. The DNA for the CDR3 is TGTGCCTGGAGTGTCGGGAGGGGTAATGAAAAACTGTTTTTT.

CDR3 sequence: CASSLGTVSNTEAFF. CDR3 nucleotide sequence: TGCGCCAGCAGCTTGGGTACAGTTTCGAACACTGAAGCTTTCTTT. The chain uses TRBV5-1 and TRBJ1-1; D ambiguous. This CDR3 contains 15 residues. CDR1 is SGHRS, CDR2 YFSETQ, per germline. V dropped 0 bases and J dropped 1 base, with 10 bases sitting between them.

The CDR3 nucleotides read TGTGCCACCAGCAGAAGGGAGGGGACACAAGCTTTCTTT. It translates to CATSRREGTQAFF. V gene TRBV15 combines with J gene TRBJ1-1; TRBD1 might be the D (6 bases). Trimming left V 2 bases short and J 9 bases short, with 13 bases between. Looked up from germline, CDR1 is LNHNV and CDR2 is YYDKDF (reference sequence). This CDR3 spans 13 amino acids. The variable domain in full, with the rest retrieved from reference TRBV15 and TRBJ1-1, is DAMVIQNPRYQVTQFGKPVTLSCSQTLNHNVMYWYQQKSSQAPKLLFHYYDKDFNNEADTPDNFQSRRPNTSFCFLDIRSPGLGDTAMYLCATSRREGTQAFFGQGTRLTVV.

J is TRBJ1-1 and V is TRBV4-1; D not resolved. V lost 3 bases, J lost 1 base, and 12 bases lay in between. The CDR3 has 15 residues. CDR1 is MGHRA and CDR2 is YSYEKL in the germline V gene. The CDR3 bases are TGCGCCAGCAGCCACGGGTACGCCACGAACACTGAAGCTTTCTTT. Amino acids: CASSHGYATNTEAFF.

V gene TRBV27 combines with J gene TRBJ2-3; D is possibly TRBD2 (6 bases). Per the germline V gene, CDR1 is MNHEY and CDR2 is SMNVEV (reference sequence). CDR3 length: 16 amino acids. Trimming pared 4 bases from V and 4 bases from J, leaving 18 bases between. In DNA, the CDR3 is TGTGCCAGCAGTTCCTTTGGGACTCTAAGCTCAGATACGCAGTATTTT. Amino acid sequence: CASSSFGTLSSDTQYF.

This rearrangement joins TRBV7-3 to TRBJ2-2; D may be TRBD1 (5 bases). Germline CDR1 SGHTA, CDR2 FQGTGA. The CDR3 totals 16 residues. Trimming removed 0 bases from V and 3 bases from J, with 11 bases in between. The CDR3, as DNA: TGTGCCAGCAGCTTAACGGCCCCCAGGGACACCGGGGAGCTGTTTTTT. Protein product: CASSLTAPRDTGELFF.

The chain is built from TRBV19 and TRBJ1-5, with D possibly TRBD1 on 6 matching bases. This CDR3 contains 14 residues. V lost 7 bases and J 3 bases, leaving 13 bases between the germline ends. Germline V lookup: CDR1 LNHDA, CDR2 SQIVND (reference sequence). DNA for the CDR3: TGTGCCAGTACTGGGTCAGGGGTCAATCAGCCCCAGCATTTT. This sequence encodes CASTGSGVNQPQHF.

The CDR3 coding sequence is TGTGCCAGCATCCCGATTGGGGCACTAGCGGGGGGGCGGGAGACCCAGTACTTC. Its protein product is CASIPIGALAGGRETQYF. The chain uses TRBV27 and TRBJ2-5; 13 bases are a match to TRBD2. V was pared by 7 bases and J by 5 bases, with 16 bases of the junction left unmatched. The germline V gene encodes CDR1 MNHEY and CDR2 SMNVEV (reference sequence). This CDR3 region has 18 residues.

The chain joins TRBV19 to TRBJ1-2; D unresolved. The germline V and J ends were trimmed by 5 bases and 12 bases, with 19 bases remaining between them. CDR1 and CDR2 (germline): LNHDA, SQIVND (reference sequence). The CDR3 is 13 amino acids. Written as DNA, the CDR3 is TGTGCCAGTAGTCCCCCGGCTCCCGGAGGTCACACCTTC. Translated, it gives CASSPPAPGGHTF. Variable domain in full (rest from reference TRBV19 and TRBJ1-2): DGGITQSPKYLFRKEGQNVTLSCEQNLNHDAMYWYRQDPGQGLRLIYYSQIVNDFQKGDIAEGYSVSREKKESFPLTVTSAQKNPTAFYLCASSPPAPGGHTFGSGTRLTVV.

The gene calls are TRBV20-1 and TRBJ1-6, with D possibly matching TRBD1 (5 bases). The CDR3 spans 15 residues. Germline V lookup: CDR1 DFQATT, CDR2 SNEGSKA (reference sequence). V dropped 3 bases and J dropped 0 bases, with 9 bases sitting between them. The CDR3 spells CSASQGSSYNSPLHF. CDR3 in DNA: TGCAGTGCTAGTCAGGGAAGCTCCTATAATTCACCCCTCCACTTT.

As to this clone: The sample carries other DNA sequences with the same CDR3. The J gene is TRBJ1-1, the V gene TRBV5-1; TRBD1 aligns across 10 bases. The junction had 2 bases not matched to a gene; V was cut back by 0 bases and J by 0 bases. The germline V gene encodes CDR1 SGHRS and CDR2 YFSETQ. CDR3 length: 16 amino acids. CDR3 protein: CASSLGDRGLNTEAFF. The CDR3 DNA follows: TGCGCCAGCAGCTTGGGGGACAGGGGATTGAACACTGAAGCTTTCTTT.

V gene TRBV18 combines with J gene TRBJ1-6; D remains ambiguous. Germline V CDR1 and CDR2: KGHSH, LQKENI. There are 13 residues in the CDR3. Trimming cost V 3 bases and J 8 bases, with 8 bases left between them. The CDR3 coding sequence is TGTGCCAGCTCACCCGGGGTTGATTCACCCCTCCACTTT. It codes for CASSPGVDSPLHF.